Detailed here is one T cell receptor beta chain. Its antigen is unknown. This PCR relied on a set of 60 Vbeta primers and 13 Jbeta primers. Produced via immunoSEQ multiplex PCR; TCRdb's table is partial and in-frame only. The sample has roughly 180,000 clones; 70% to 80% are singletons. This specimen comes from a study of cytomegalovirus exposure and HLA in healthy donors. Overall study: Researchers previously reported finding about 110 million unique TCR beta sequences from approximately 190 million T cells. An early data release held tens of millions of unique TCRs from HLA-typed donors. General study results and limits: Cytomegalovirus status was reportedly diagnosed by the classifier with high sensitivity and specificity.

The receptor was isolated from a man under 40 in good health and CMV-seronegative. The sequencing sample was made of PBMCs.

The chain's CDR3 is CASSSGTDGETQYF. The CDR3 DNA reads TGCGCCAGCAGCTCCGGGACAGACGGAGAGACCCAGTACTTC. This chain uses TRBV5-1 with TRBJ2-5; 7 bases match TRBD1. V lost 3 bases, J lost 4 bases, and 6 bases stayed unmatched. The CDR3 length is 14 residues. The V gene's germline CDR1 is SGHRS and CDR2 YFSETQ.